One sample yielded the 9 T cell receptor beta chains listed below, sequenced in a study of T cell responses to AZD1222 COVID-19 vaccine. The repertoire was sequenced with immunoSEQ multiplex PCR; TCRdb's copy has only in-frame clones and lacks some. The sample includes roughly 71,000 clones, 75% to 90% of them seen just once. Sequenced material: peripheral blood, taken on day 0 of AZD1222 vaccination. The receptors come from an adult in good health.

The CDR3 DNA is TGTGCCAGCAGCGTAGCAGGGGATTGGCTGGAGCAGTACTTC. Protein: CASSVAGDWLEQYF. The J gene is TRBJ2-7, the V gene TRBV9, with a tentative D call TRBD1 (6 bases). The CDR3 spans 14 residues. Between the trimmed V and J ends, which lost 0 bases and 7 bases, there was a span of 14 bases. Germline lookup yields CDR1 SGDLS and CDR2 YYNGEE.

The genes are TRBV10-3 and TRBJ2-2; D is possibly TRBD2 (6 bases). This CDR3 has 16 amino acids. Germline-derived CDR1 and CDR2 are ENHRY and SYGVKD. V was clipped by 0 bases and J by 3 bases, with 11 bases between them. The DNA of the CDR3 is TGTGCCATCAGTGAGTCGATGCGGGGAGACACCGGGGAGCTGTTTTTT. Translating gives CAISESMRGDTGELFF.

The rearrangement uses TRBV19 and TRBJ2-7; no firm D call. Between the trimmed V and J ends, which lost 6 bases and 3 bases, there was a span of 12 bases. From germline, CDR1 is LNHDA and CDR2 SQIVND (reference sequence). The CDR3 runs to 13 residues. CDR3 DNA: TGTGCCAGTAGGAGGTCGGAATACTACGAGCAGTACTTC. Amino acid sequence: CASRRSEYYEQYF.

Only one count was recorded for this clone. This chain joins TRBV7-8 and TRBJ1-2; a possible D gene is TRBD1 (6 bases). V was cut by 6 bases and J by 8 bases, with 10 bases left in between. Germline CDR1 is SGHVS and CDR2 is FQNEAQ. This CDR3 is 11 amino acids long. The CDR3 protein is CASSSGQGYTF. DNA of the CDR3: TGTGCCAGCAGTTCTGGACAGGGCTACACCTTC.

The chain combines TRBV19 with TRBJ2-2; the match to TRBD2 covers 7 bases. With 3 bases clipped from V and 1 base from J, the junction kept 8 bases outside the gene matches. This CDR3 is built from 17 residues. The V gene's germline CDR1 is LNHDA and CDR2 SQIVND (reference sequence). The CDR3 region is CASSIVGIAGNTGELFF. CDR3 in DNA: TGTGCCAGTAGTATCGTGGGGATAGCGGGGAACACCGGGGAGCTGTTTTTT.

The chain recombines TRBV6-5 with TRBJ1-2; D is possibly TRBD1 (6 bases). Trimming pared 2 bases from V and 4 bases from J, leaving 17 bases between. This CDR3 has 16 amino acids. Germline CDR1 and CDR2: MNHEY and SVGAGI. The CDR3 region has the DNA TGTGCCAGCAGTTACGAGCGGCAGGGGACGGTCTATGGCTACACCTTC. Its protein product is CASSYERQGTVYGYTF.

The chain couples TRBV12-3 or TRBV12-4 to TRBJ1-2; unclear D gene. The CDR3 is 13 residues long. The V gene lost 5 bases and the J gene lost 5 bases, with 12 bases spanning the gap. The CDR3 coding sequence is TGTGCCAGCAGTACCCGTACCGGGTATGGCTACACCTTC. The encoded protein is CASSTRTGYGYTF.

This chain links TRBV5-1 with TRBJ2-5; TRBD1 might be the D (5 bases). Trimming stripped 1 base from V and 4 bases from J, with 14 bases between. Germline loops: CDR1 SGHRS, CDR2 YFSETQ. There are 15 residues in the CDR3. For the CDR3, the DNA is TGCGCCAGCAGCTTGAACAGTAGGGGTCGAGAGACCCAGTACTTC. Translation: CASSLNSRGRETQYF.

This chain links TRBV10-2 with TRBJ1-4; D is perhaps TRBD1 (6 bases). This CDR3 region has 14 residues. V was pared by 5 bases and J by 7 bases, with 14 bases between. Germline V gives CDR1 WSHSY, CDR2 SAAADI. The CDR3 DNA is TGCGCCAGCAGTAGACAGCCACAGGGTGAAAAACTGTTTTTT. It is translated as CASSRQPQGEKLFF.